This T cell receptor beta chain was sequenced in a study of PD-1 blockade in classical Hodgkin lymphoma. TCRdb's copy holds only in-frame clones and misses some; the assay was immunoSEQ multiplex PCR. The table includes roughly 20,000 clones, over 90% detected once. This clone was recorded a few times. Its target is not known. Study-wide results and caveats: Reported baseline diversity: healthy donors highest, relapsed/refractory patients lowest. There remain no defined causes for the repertoire differences, which possibly reflect disease activity or prior therapy.

The sample's time point: newly diagnosed, previously untreated cHL patient sample. Magnetic negative selection was used to purify CD4+ T cells from PBMCs that had been thawed. Comparators were PBMCs taken from newly diagnosed, untreated classical Hodgkin lymphoma. The TCR sequence derives from a human donor with classical Hodgkin lymphoma. The sequenced material came from CD4+ T cells from blood.

In DNA form, the CDR3 reads TGTGCCAGCAGGGGTTCCTATGGCTACACCTTC. Protein product: CASRGSYGYTF. This chain joins TRBV9 and TRBJ1-2; D is undetermined. V shed 5 bases and J shed 4 bases, with 6 bases lying between them. The CDR3 sequence is 11 residues long. Germline V gene lookup returns CDR1 SGDLS and CDR2 YYNGEE.